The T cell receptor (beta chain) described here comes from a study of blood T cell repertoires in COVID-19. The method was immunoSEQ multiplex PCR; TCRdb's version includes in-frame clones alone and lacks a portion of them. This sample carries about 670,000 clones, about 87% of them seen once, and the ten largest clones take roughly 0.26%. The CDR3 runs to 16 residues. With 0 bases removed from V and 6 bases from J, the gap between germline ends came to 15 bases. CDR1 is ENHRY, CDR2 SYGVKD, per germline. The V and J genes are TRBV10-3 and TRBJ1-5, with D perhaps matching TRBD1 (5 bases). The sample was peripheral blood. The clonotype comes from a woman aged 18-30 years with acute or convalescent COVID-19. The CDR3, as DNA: TGTGCCATCAGTGAGTCATCAGGAGGGGACCTTCAGCCCCAGCATTTT. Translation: CAISESSGGDLQPQHF.